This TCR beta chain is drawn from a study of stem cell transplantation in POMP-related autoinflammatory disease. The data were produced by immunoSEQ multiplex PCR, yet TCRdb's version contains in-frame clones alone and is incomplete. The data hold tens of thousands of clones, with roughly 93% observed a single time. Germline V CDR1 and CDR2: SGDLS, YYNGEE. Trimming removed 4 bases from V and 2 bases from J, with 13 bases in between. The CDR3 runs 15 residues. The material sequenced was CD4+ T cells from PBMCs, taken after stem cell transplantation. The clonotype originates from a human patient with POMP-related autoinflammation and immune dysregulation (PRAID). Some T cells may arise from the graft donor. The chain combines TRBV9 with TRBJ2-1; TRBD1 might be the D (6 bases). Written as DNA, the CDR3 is TGTGCCAGCAGCTCCGGGGACACCGCCTACAATGAGCAGTTCTTC. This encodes CASSSGDTAYNEQFF.